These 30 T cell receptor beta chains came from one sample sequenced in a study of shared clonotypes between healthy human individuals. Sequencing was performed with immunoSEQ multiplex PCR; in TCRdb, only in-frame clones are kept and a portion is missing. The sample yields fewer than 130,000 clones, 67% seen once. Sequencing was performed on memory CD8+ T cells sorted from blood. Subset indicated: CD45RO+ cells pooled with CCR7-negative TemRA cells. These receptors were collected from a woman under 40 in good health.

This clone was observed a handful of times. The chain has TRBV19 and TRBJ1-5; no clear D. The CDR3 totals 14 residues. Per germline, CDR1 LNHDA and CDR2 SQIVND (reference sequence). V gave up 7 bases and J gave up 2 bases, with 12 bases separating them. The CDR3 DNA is TGTGCCAGTAAGGAGGGTCAGGGCAATCAGCCCCAGCATTTT. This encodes CASKEGQGNQPQHF.

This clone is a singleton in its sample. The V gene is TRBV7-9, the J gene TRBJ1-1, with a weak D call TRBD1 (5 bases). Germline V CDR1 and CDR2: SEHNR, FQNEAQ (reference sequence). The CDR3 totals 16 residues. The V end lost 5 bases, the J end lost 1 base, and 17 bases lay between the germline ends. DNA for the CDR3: TGTGCCAGCAGCCCCCCGGGGGGGTCGAAGAACACTGAAGCTTTCTTT. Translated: CASSPPGGSKNTEAFF.

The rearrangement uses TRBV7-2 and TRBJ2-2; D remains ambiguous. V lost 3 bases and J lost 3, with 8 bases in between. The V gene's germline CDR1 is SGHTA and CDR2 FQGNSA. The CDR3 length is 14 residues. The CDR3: CASSLRRYTGELFF. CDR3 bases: TGTGCCAGCAGCTTGCGACGTTACACCGGGGAGCTGTTTTTT.

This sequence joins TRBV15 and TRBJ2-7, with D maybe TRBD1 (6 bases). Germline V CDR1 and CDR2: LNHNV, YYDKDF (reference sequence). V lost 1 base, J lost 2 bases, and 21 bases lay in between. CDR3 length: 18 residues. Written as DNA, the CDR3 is TGTGCCACCAGCAGAGGAGGACAGTCAAAGTTTTACACCTACGAGCAGTACTTC. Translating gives CATSRGGQSKFYTYEQYF.

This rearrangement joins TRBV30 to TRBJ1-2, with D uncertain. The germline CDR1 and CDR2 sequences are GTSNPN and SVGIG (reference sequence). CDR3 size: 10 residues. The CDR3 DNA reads TGTCCTTATAGGGCAGAGGGCTACACCTTC. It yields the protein CPYRAEGYTF.

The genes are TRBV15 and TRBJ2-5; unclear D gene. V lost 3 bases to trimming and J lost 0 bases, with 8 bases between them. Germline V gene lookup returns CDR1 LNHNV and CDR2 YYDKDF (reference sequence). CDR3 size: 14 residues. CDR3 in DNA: TGTGCCACCAGCAGCGGCCGAGACCAAGAGACCCAGTACTTC. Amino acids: CATSSGRDQETQYF.

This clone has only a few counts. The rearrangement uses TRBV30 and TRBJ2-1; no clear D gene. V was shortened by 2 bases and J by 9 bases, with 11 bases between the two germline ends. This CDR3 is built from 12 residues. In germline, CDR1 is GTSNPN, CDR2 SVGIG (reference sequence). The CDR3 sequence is CAWSSNLLEQFF. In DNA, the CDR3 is TGTGCCTGGAGTTCAAATCTCCTTGAGCAGTTCTTC.

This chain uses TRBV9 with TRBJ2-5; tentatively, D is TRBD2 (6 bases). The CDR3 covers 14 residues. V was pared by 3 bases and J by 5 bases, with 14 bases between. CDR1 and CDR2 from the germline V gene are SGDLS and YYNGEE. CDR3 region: CASSDGTFVETQYF. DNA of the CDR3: TGTGCCAGCAGCGACGGGACTTTCGTGGAGACCCAGTACTTC.

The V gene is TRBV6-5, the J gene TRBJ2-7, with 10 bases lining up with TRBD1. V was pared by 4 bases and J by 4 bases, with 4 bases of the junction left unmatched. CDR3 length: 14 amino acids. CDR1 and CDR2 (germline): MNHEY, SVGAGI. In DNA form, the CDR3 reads TGTGCCAGCAGTTTGGGACAGGGGCCGTACGAGCAGTACTTC. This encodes CASSLGQGPYEQYF.

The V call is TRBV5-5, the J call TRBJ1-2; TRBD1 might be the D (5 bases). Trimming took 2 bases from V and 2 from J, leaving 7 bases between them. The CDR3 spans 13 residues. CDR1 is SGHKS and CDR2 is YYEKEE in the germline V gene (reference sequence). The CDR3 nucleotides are TGTGCCAGCAGCTTCAGGGTAAACTATGGCTACACCTTC. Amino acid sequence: CASSFRVNYGYTF.

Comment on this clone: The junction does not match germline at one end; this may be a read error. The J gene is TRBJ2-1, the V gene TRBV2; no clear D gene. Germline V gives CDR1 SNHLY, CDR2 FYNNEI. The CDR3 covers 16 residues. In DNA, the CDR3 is TGTGCCAGCAGTCAAGATAGCCGACGGTCCTTCAATGAGCAGTTCTTC. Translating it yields CASSQDSRRSFNEQFF.

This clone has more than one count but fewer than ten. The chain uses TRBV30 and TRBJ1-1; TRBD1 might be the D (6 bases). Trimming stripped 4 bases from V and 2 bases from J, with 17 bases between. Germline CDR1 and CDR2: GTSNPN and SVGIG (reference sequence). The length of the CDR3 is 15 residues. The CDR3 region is CAWNPVQGTNTEAFF. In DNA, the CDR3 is TGTGCCTGGAATCCCGTTCAGGGGACAAACACTGAAGCTTTCTTT.

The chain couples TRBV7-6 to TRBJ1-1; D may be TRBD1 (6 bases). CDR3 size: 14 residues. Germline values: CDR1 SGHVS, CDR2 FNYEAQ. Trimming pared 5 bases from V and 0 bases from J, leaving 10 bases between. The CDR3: CASSPGQLNTEAFF. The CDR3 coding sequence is TGTGCCAGCAGCCCCGGACAGTTGAACACTGAAGCTTTCTTT.

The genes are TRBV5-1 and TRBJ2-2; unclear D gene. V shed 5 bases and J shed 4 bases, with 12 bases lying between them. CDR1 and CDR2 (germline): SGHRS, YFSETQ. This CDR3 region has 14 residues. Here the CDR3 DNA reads TGCGCCAGCAGTAACGCCGAAATCACCGGGGAGCTGTTTTTT. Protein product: CASSNAEITGELFF.

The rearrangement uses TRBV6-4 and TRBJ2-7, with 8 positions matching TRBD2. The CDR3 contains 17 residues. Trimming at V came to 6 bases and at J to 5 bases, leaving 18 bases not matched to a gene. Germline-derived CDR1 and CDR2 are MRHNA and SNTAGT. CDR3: CASSQLPYGGGIHEQYF. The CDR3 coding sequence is TGTGCCAGCAGCCAGCTCCCCTACGGGGGGGGAATCCACGAGCAGTACTTC.

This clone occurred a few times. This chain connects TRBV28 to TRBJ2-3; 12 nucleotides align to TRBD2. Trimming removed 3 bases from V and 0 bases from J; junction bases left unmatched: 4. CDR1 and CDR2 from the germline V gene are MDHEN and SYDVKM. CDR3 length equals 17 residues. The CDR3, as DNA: TGTGCCAGCAGTTTCTGGACTAGCGGGGCTAGCACAGATACGCAGTATTTT. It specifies CASSFWTSGASTDTQYF. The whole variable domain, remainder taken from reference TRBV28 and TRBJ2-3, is DVKVTQSSRYLVKRTGEKVFLECVQDMDHENMFWYRQDPGLGLRLIYFSYDVKMKEKGDIPEGYSVSREKKERFSLILESASTNQTSMYLCASSFWTSGASTDTQYFGPGTRLTVL.

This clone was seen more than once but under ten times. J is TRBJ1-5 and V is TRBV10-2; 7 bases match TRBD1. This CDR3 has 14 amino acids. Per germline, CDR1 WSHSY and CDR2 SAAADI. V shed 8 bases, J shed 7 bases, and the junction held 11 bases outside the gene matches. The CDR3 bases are TGCGCCAGCCGGCCCGGACAGGTCCAACAGCCCCAGCATTTT. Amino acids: CASRPGQVQQPQHF.

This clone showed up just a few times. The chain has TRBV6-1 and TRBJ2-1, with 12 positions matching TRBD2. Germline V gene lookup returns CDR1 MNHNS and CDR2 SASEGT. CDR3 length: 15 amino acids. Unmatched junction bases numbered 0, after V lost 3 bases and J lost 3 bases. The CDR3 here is CASSETSGSYNEQFF. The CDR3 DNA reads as TGTGCCAGCAGTGAGACTAGCGGGAGCTACAATGAGCAGTTCTTC.

The CDR3 bases are TGCGCCAGCAGCTTGCAGGGCGACACTGAAGCTTTCTTT. This codes for CASSLQGDTEAFF. V and J are TRBV5-1 and TRBJ1-1; possibly TRBD1 for D (5 bases). CDR1 SGHRS and CDR2 YFSETQ come from the germline V gene. V was shortened by 1 base and J by 3 bases, with 7 bases between the two germline ends. CDR3 length: 13 residues.

CDR3 amino acids: CASSIDYNRLDEAFF. In DNA form, the CDR3 reads TGTGCCAGTAGTATAGATTATAATAGATTGGATGAAGCTTTCTTT. The chain recombines TRBV19 with TRBJ1-1; D is ambiguous. V was shortened by 0 bases and J by 7 bases, with 15 bases between the two germline ends. The length of the CDR3 is 15 residues. CDR1 is LNHDA and CDR2 is SQIVND in the germline V gene (reference sequence).

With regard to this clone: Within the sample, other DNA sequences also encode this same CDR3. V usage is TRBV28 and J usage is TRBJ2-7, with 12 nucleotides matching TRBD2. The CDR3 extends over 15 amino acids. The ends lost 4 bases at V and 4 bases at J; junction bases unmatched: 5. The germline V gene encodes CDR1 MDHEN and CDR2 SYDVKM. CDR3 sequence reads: CASSSLAGGPYEQYF. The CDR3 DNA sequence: TGTGCCAGCAGTTCTCTAGCGGGAGGGCCATACGAGCAGTACTTC.

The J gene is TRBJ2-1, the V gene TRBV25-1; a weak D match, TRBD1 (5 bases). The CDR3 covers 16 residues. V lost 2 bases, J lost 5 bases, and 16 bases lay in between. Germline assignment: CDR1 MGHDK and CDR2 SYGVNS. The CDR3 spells CASSESTGRLNNEQFF. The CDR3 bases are TGTGCCAGCAGTGAAAGTACAGGCCGCCTGAACAATGAGCAGTTCTTC.

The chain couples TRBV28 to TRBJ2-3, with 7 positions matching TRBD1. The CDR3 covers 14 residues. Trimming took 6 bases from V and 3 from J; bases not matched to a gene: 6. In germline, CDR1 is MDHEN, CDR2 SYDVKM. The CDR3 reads CASRVGGATDTQYF. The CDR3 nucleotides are TGTGCCAGCAGAGTAGGGGGCGCAACAGATACGCAGTATTTT.

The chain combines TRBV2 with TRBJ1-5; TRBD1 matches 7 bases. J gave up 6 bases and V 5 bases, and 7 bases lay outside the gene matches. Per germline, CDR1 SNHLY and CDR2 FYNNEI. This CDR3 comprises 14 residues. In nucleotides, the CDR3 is TGTGCCAGCAGTACACAGGGGTCAGGTCAGCCCCAGCATTTT. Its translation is CASSTQGSGQPQHF.

The CDR3 region is CASSPASGNFDEQYF. In DNA form, the CDR3 reads TGTGCCAGCAGCCCTGCTAGCGGGAATTTCGACGAGCAGTACTTC. The rearrangement uses TRBV7-3 and TRBJ2-7; 9 nucleotides match TRBD2. The V segment lost 5 bases and the J segment 5 bases; nucleotides outside the gene matches: 10. The germline V gene encodes CDR1 SGHTA and CDR2 FQGTGA. This CDR3 is 15 amino acids long.

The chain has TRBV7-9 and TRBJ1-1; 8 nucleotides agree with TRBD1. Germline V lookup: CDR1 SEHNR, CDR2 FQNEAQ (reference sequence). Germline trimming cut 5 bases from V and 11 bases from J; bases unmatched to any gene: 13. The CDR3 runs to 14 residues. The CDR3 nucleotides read TGTGCCAGCAGCCAACCCGGGGACAGGCAGTGGGCTTTCTTT. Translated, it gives CASSQPGDRQWAFF.

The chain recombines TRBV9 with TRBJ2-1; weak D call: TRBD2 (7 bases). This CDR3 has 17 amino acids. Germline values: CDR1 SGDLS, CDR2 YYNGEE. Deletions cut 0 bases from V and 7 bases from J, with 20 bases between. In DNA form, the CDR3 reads TGTGCCAGCAGCGTAGATCAGGGGACTACCTACGAGAATGAGCAGTTCTTC. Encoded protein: CASSVDQGTTYENEQFF.

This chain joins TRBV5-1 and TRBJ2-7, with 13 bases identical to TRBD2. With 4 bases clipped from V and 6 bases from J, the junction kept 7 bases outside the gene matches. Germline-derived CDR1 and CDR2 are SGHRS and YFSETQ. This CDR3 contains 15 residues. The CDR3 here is CASSGGLAGVGEQYF. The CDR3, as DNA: TGCGCCAGCAGCGGTGGACTAGCGGGAGTCGGCGAGCAGTACTTC.

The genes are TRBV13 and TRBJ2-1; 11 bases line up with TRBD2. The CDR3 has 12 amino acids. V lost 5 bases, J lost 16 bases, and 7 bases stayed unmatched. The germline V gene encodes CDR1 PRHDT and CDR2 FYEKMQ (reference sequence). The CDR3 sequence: CASSLLLAGAFF. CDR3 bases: TGTGCCAGCAGCCTCTTACTAGCGGGAGCCTTCTTC. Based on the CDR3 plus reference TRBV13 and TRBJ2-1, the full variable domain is AAGVIQSPRHLIKEKRETATLKCYPIPRHDTVYWYQQGPGQDPQFLISFYEKMQSDKGSIPDRFSAQQFSDYHSELNMSSLELGDSALYFCASSLLLAGAFFGPGTRLTVL.

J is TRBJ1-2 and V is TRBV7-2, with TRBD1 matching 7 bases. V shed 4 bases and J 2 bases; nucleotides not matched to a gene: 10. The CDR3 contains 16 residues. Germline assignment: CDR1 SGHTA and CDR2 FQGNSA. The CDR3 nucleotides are TGTGCCAGCAGCTCCGGGACAGTAATATCCAACTATGGCTACACCTTC. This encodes CASSSGTVISNYGYTF.